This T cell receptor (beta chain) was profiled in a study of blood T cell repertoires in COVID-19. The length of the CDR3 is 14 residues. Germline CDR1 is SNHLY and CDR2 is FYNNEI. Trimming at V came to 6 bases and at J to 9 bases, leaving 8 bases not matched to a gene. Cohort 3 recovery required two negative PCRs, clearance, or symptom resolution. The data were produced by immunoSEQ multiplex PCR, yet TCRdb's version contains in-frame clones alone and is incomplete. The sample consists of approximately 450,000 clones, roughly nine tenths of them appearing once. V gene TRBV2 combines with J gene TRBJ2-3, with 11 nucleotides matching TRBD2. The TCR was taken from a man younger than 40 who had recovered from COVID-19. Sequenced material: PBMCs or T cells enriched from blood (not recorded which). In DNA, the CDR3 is TGTGCCAGCAGAGCCGGGACTAGCGGCGAGACGCAGTATTTT. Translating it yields CASRAGTSGETQYF.